This entry lists 26 T cell receptor beta chains sequenced from one sample in a study of shared clonotypes between healthy human individuals. Sequenced by immunoSEQ multiplex PCR; TCRdb stores in-frame clones only, minus some. The sample has about 95,000 clones, roughly two thirds seen once. Sequenced sample: memory CD8+ T cells sorted from blood. The subset here: CD45RO+ cells pooled with CCR7-negative TemRA cells. All receptors derive from a man between 25 and 39 years old in good health.

The chain carries TRBV25-1 and TRBJ2-1, with 9 nucleotides matching TRBD2. V was pared by 4 bases and J by 0 bases, with 4 bases of the junction left unmatched. This CDR3 is built from 16 residues. Germline CDR1 reads MGHDK; CDR2 reads SYGVNS. CDR3 coding DNA: TGTGCCAGCAGTGTGTTTAGCGGGAGCTCCTACAATGAGCAGTTCTTC. This codes for CASSVFSGSSYNEQFF.

The gene calls are TRBV6-5 and TRBJ2-5; 7 positions agree with TRBD1. The CDR3 covers 15 residues. Losses at the gene ends were 5 bases for V and 3 bases for J; bases not matched to a gene: 9. Per germline, CDR1 MNHEY and CDR2 SVGAGI. The CDR3 sequence: CASSPVDRMKETQYF. As DNA, the CDR3 is TGTGCCAGCAGTCCCGTGGACAGGATGAAAGAGACCCAGTACTTC.

The CDR3 loop reads CASSSVSWADTQYF. CDR3 sequence (DNA): TGTGCCAGCAGCTCCGTCTCGTGGGCGGATACGCAGTATTTT. The J gene is TRBJ2-3, the V gene TRBV11-2; no clear D. Trimming cost V 4 bases and J 6 bases, with 14 bases left between them. The CDR3 sequence is 14 residues long. Germline assignment: CDR1 SGHAT and CDR2 FQNNGV.

The table lists this clone with a few counts. V is TRBV5-4 and J is TRBJ2-3; TRBD2 matches at 9 bases. CDR3 length: 12 residues. CDR1 and CDR2 from the germline V gene are SGHNT and YYREEE (reference sequence). The trim removed 2 bases at V and 15 bases at J, leaving 7 bases unmatched. The DNA for the CDR3 is TGTGCCAGCAGCTTCTTAGCGGGGGCCGAATATTTT. Its translation: CASSFLAGAEYF.

The chain joins TRBV7-2 to TRBJ2-3; tentatively, D is TRBD2 (5 bases). Looked up from germline, CDR1 is SGHTA and CDR2 is FQGNSA. This CDR3 is 12 amino acids long. The ends were cut back, 4 bases at V and 7 bases at J, with 9 bases in the middle. The CDR3 region has the DNA TGTGCCAGCAGCTCGCCGGGAAATACGCAGTATTTT. Translation: CASSSPGNTQYF.

The gene calls are TRBV28 and TRBJ1-5; tentative D call: TRBD1 (6 bases). The V and J ends lost 3 bases and 7 bases respectively, with 16 bases between them. Germline loops: CDR1 MDHEN, CDR2 SYDVKM. The CDR3 spans 15 residues. CDR3 protein: CASSFPRGGGQPQHF. The CDR3, as DNA: TGTGCCAGCAGTTTCCCCAGGGGCGGGGGACAGCCCCAGCATTTT.

This clone was seen only once. The chain employs TRBV4-3 and TRBJ2-3; 8 nucleotides match TRBD2. The CDR3 consists of 13 residues. V lost 5 bases to trimming and J lost 5 bases; unmatched junction nucleotides: 3. CDR1 LGHNA and CDR2 YSLEER come from the germline V gene. Here the CDR3 reads CASSSLAGDTQYF. The CDR3 DNA follows: TGCGCCAGCAGCTCGCTAGCGGGAGATACGCAGTATTTT.

V is TRBV7-9 and J is TRBJ2-7; D is undetermined. The CDR3 length is 14 residues. V was cut by 4 bases and J by 1 base, with 11 bases left in between. The germline V gene encodes CDR1 SEHNR and CDR2 FQNEAQ (reference sequence). The CDR3, as DNA: TGTGCCAGCAGCTCCCCCATAGGTTCCTACGAGCAGTACTTC. Protein: CASSSPIGSYEQYF. Filled out from reference TRBV7-9 and TRBJ2-7, the complete variable domain reads DTGVSQNPRHKITKRGQNVTFRCDPISEHNRLYWYRQTLGQGPEFLTYFQNEAQLEKSRLLSDRFSAERPKGSFSTLEIQRTEQGDSAMYLCASSSPIGSYEQYFGPGTRLTVT.

This chain uses TRBV7-8 with TRBJ2-2; D possibly uses TRBD1 or TRBD2 (5 bases each). The germline V gene encodes CDR1 SGHVS and CDR2 FQNEAQ. The ends were cut back, 4 bases at V and 1 base at J, with 16 bases in the middle. The CDR3 sequence is 17 residues long. The CDR3 loop is CASSSLVGTENTGELFF. The CDR3 bases are TGTGCCAGCAGCTCCCTAGTCGGGACCGAGAACACCGGGGAGCTGTTTTTT.

This clone was counted ten times or more. V and J are TRBV27 and TRBJ2-1; D might be TRBD1 (6 bases). The germline V and J ends were trimmed by 6 bases and 0 bases, with 18 bases remaining between them. The CDR3 has 17 residues. CDR1 is MNHEY and CDR2 is SMNVEV in the germline V gene (reference sequence). CDR3 nucleotides: TGTGCCAGCAGCATGGGGGCTGCCTTCGTCTCCTACAATGAGCAGTTCTTC. Protein: CASSMGAAFVSYNEQFF.

The CDR3 protein is CASRSLGNTEAFF. The CDR3 coding sequence is TGTGCCAGCAGGTCGTTAGGAAACACTGAAGCTTTCTTT. The chain links TRBV7-9 to TRBJ1-1; unclear D gene. The CDR3 consists of 13 residues. The V end lost 6 bases, the J end lost 2 bases, and 10 bases lay between the germline ends. Germline V gene lookup returns CDR1 SEHNR and CDR2 FQNEAQ (reference sequence).

The chain joins TRBV25-1 to TRBJ2-7; a possible D gene is TRBD2 (7 bases). The CDR3 sequence is 15 residues long. Trimming removed 3 bases at V and 1 base at J, with 13 bases between. The germline V gene encodes CDR1 MGHDK and CDR2 SYGVNS. CDR3 loop: CASSDGGGVSYEQYF. Here the CDR3 DNA reads TGTGCCAGCAGTGATGGGGGGGGCGTTTCCTACGAGCAGTACTTC.

This chain joins TRBV9 and TRBJ2-3; D could derive from TRBD1 or TRBD2 (5 bases each). Between the trimmed V and J ends, which lost 5 bases and 2 bases, there was a span of 15 bases. Per germline, CDR1 SGDLS and CDR2 YYNGEE. The CDR3 spans 15 residues. The CDR3 region has the DNA TGTGCCAGCAGTGCCGGGACCTTTACCACAGATACGCAGTATTTT. It yields the protein CASSAGTFTTDTQYF.

This sequence joins TRBV25-1 and TRBJ2-7, with 10 bases identical to TRBD1. With 6 bases clipped from V and 3 bases from J, the junction kept 5 bases outside the gene matches. The CDR3 runs to 14 residues. In germline, CDR1 is MGHDK, CDR2 SYGVNS. This CDR3 reads CASSPGQGNYEQYF. The CDR3 coding sequence is TGTGCCAGCAGCCCGGGACAGGGGAACTACGAGCAGTACTTC.

This chain connects TRBV4-1 to TRBJ2-1; a weak D match, TRBD1 (6 bases). The CDR3 runs 15 residues. Germline lookup yields CDR1 MGHRA and CDR2 YSYEKL. The germline V and J ends were trimmed by 2 bases and 10 bases, with 18 bases remaining between them. The CDR3 DNA follows: TGCGCCAGCAGCCAATCGGACAGTAGATCGTGGGAGCAGTTCTTC. It specifies CASSQSDSRSWEQFF.

This clone was counted many times. Other DNA sequences in the sample encode the same CDR3. This chain uses TRBV6-5 with TRBJ2-7; D possibly corresponds to TRBD2 (6 bases). The germline V and J ends were trimmed by 4 bases and 3 bases, with 13 bases remaining between them. CDR1 is MNHEY and CDR2 is SVGAGI in the germline V gene. The CDR3 runs 14 residues. The CDR3 DNA follows: TGTGCCAGCAGTTCCGGGACTGGGGGCTACGAGCAGTACTTC. Translation gives CASSSGTGGYEQYF.

This chain connects TRBV11-3 to TRBJ2-7; 11 bases line up with TRBD2. Germline assignment: CDR1 SGHNT and CDR2 YENEEA. The CDR3 covers 14 residues. The junction had 1 base not matched to a gene; V was cut back by 4 bases and J by 2 bases. The CDR3 DNA is TGTGCCAGCAGCTATAGCGGGAGGGCCTACGAGCAGTACTTC. Translating gives CASSYSGRAYEQYF. Variable domain in full (rest from reference TRBV11-3 and TRBJ2-7): EAGVVQSPRYKIIEKKQPVAFWCNPISGHNTLYWYLQNLGQGPELLIRYENEEAVDDSQLPKDRFSAERLKGVDSTLKIQPAELGDSAVYLCASSYSGRAYEQYFGPGTRLTVT.

This chain joins TRBV6-1 and TRBJ2-1; tentatively, D is TRBD2 (5 bases). The V gene lost 2 bases and the J gene lost 5 bases, with 16 bases spanning the gap. Germline V CDR1 and CDR2: MNHNS, SASEGT. The CDR3 runs 16 residues. CDR3 in amino acids: CASSERSSRRNNEQFF. In DNA, the CDR3 is TGTGCCAGCAGTGAAAGGTCTAGCCGGAGAAACAATGAGCAGTTCTTC.

V and J are TRBV19 and TRBJ1-1; the D gene is possibly TRBD1 (6 bases). Trimming removed 10 bases at V and 0 bases at J, with 18 bases between. This CDR3 has 15 residues. Germline lookup yields CDR1 LNHDA and CDR2 SQIVND (reference sequence). The CDR3, as DNA: TGTGCCACACAGGACAGTCTTCCTATGAACACTGAAGCTTTCTTT. Translation gives CATQDSLPMNTEAFF.

The rearrangement links TRBV7-9 to TRBJ2-1; possibly TRBD2 for D (6 bases). Germline V lookup: CDR1 SEHNR, CDR2 FQNEAQ (reference sequence). The CDR3 loop spans 15 amino acids. The ends were cut back, 5 bases at V and 8 bases at J, with 19 bases in the middle. The CDR3 sequence: CASSPVFAGLDEQFF. The DNA of the CDR3 is TGTGCCAGCAGCCCCGTCTTTGCGGGATTAGATGAGCAGTTCTTC.

This rearrangement joins TRBV11-3 to TRBJ2-7; D is ambiguous. Per the germline V gene, CDR1 is SGHNT and CDR2 is YENEEA. CDR3 length equals 15 residues. V was clipped by 5 bases and J by 2 bases, with 16 bases between them. In DNA, the CDR3 is TGTGCCAGCAGCGGGAAGCAGGACGGTACCTACGAGCAGTACTTC. Amino acids: CASSGKQDGTYEQYF.

This clone has more than one count but fewer than ten. This chain uses TRBV7-9 with TRBJ2-2; TRBD2 agrees at 9 bases. The V gene end was trimmed by 5 bases and the J gene end by 3 bases; junction bases not matched to a gene: 7. Germline loops: CDR1 SEHNR, CDR2 FQNEAQ (reference sequence). The CDR3 has 16 amino acids. The CDR3 nucleotides are TGTGCCAGCAGCCTCCCCGGACTAGCGTACACCGGGGAGCTGTTTTTT. Amino acid sequence: CASSLPGLAYTGELFF.

The J gene is TRBJ2-7, the V gene TRBV27, with D perhaps matching TRBD1 (5 bases). CDR1 and CDR2 from the germline V gene are MNHEY and SMNVEV (reference sequence). There are 16 residues in the CDR3. Trimming removed 2 bases at V and 2 bases at J, with 16 bases between. CDR3 DNA sequence: TGTGCCAGCAGTTTACAAAACCCAGGGCCTACCTACGAGCAGTACTTC. Translation: CASSLQNPGPTYEQYF.

V is TRBV2 and J is TRBJ2-5, with D maybe TRBD2 (6 bases). The CDR3 sequence is 14 residues long. Germline V gene lookup returns CDR1 SNHLY and CDR2 FYNNEI. The V end lost 4 bases, the J end lost 5 bases, and 14 bases lay between the germline ends. CDR3 nucleotide sequence: TGTGCCAGCAGTGGTTATAGTGGGGGGGAGACCCAGTACTTC. Protein product: CASSGYSGGETQYF.

This chain links TRBV9 with TRBJ2-1, with 8 bases fitting TRBD2. The V and J ends lost 5 bases and 4 bases, in that order; junction bases with no gene match: 8. Looked up from germline, CDR1 is SGDLS and CDR2 is YYNGEE. The CDR3 runs to 15 residues. The CDR3 region is CASRLGPSGYNEQFF. The DNA for the CDR3 is TGTGCCAGCAGGCTGGGACCTAGCGGGTACAATGAGCAGTTCTTC.

The rearrangement uses TRBV11-2 and TRBJ1-2; D is undetermined. V was shortened by 6 bases and J by 5 bases, with 13 bases between the two germline ends. The CDR3 is 13 residues long. CDR1 and CDR2 from the germline V gene are SGHAT and FQNNGV. The CDR3 nucleotides are TGTGCCAGCAGGTCTAGGCGGCAGTATGGCTACACCTTC. This codes for CASRSRRQYGYTF.